This T cell receptor (beta chain) was documented in a study of T cell clonality in common variable immunodeficiency. Whole-study findings and limits: Patient heterogeneity in the CVID cohort limited correlations between repertoire features and clinical complications. Compared with healthy controls, CVID subjects showed increased TCRbeta clonality, mostly in about a third.

Most patients and controls had Caucasian heritage. Sequencing input was equivalent genomic DNA from CVID and controls. Libraries were prepared by immunoSEQ multiplex PCR; TCRdb keeps only in-frame clonotypes and omits some of them. The sample yields over 50,000 clones, without any singletons. This clone was seen at least ten times. Its antigen remains unidentified. The CDR3 goes on 3 residues after the read ends, and that part is filled in from the germline J gene. CDR1 is SGHRS, CDR2 YFSETQ, per germline. There are 15 residues in the CDR3. V dropped 0 bases and J dropped 4 bases, with 10 bases sitting between them.

Source material: peripheral blood mononuclear cells. The chain links TRBV5-1 to TRBJ2-2, with TRBD1 as a possible D gene (6 bases). This sequence was found in a person between 18 and 70 years old in good health. The covered CDR3 bases are TGCGCCAGCAGCTTGGGGGGGCCGAGCACCGGGGAG. Encoded protein: CASSLGGPSTGE. The entire CDR3 reads CASSLGGPSTGELFF.